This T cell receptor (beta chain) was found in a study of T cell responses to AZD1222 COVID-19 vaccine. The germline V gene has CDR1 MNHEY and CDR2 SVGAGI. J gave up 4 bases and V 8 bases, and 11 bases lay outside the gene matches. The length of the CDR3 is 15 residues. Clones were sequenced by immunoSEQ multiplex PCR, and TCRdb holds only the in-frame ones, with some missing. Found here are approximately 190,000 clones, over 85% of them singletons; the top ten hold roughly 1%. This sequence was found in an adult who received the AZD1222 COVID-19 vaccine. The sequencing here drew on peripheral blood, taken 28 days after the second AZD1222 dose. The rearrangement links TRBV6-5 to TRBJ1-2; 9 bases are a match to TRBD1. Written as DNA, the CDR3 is TGTGCCAGCTGGGGGGGGACAGGGAGCATCTATGGCTACACCTTC. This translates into CASWGGTGSIYGYTF.